This entry is about one T cell receptor beta chain. This sample stems from a study of blood T cell repertoires in COVID-19. Turning to the study itself: Samples came from the United States, Italy and Spain, spanning acute and convalescent COVID-19.

Per the original methods: Amplification with reference gene primers provided the estimates of nucleated cell counts. Assay used: immunoSEQ multiplex PCR; TCRdb lists only in-frame clones, some missing. D and trimming were read from the DNA, whereas the V and J calls and clone size are those reported in that table. Of over 200,000 clones in the sample, over 70% were seen once. The CDR3 is 13 residues long. Germline V gene lookup returns CDR1 SGHTA and CDR2 FQGNSA. V lost 3 bases to trimming and J lost 5 bases, with 10 bases between them. The chain uses TRBV7-2 and TRBJ2-5, with TRBD1 as a possible D gene (6 bases). This TCR came from a man of 80 years or more with acute or convalescent COVID-19. Input material: peripheral blood. This chain's CDR3 is CASSFTGIETQYF. Written as DNA, the CDR3 is TGTGCCAGCAGCTTCACAGGGATTGAGACCCAGTACTTC.